The 20 T cell receptor beta chains given below trace back to one sample, sequenced in a study of a mutant IDH1 vaccine in newly diagnosed glioma. Time point here: week 35, safety follow-up. Doses consisted of 300 ug of mutant IDH1 20-mer peptide each, paired with topical imiquimod. These TCRs' antigens remain unknown. Some clones are missing from TCRdb's copy, which holds only in-frame ones; the method was immunoSEQ multiplex PCR. This table holds about 33,000 clones, just under 80% found once. The sequencing here drew on PBMCs, taken from a glioma patient whose treatment included an IDH1 peptide vaccine. These receptors all stem from a middle-aged man with glioma. Some clones in this sample may be carry-over from other donors' samples.

The CDR3 protein is CAIRDSSRNYGYTF. In DNA, the CDR3 is TGTGCCATCAGGGACAGCAGCCGGAACTATGGCTACACCTTC. V is TRBV10-3 and J is TRBJ1-2, with D possibly matching TRBD1 (6 bases). CDR3 length equals 14 residues. CDR1 is ENHRY, CDR2 SYGVKD, per germline. The V gene lost 6 bases and the J gene lost 2 bases, with 13 bases spanning the gap.

This clone was picked up a small number of times. The V call is TRBV4-2, the J call TRBJ1-5; 9 nucleotides agree with TRBD1. CDR3 length equals 15 residues. Germline values: CDR1 LGHNA, CDR2 YNFKEQ. V shed 3 bases, J shed 1 base, and the junction held 1 base outside the gene matches. In nucleotides, the CDR3 is TGTGCCAGCAGCCAGGGGACAGGGAGCAATCAGCCCCAGCATTTT. It translates to CASSQGTGSNQPQHF.

The V call is TRBV19, the J call TRBJ1-6, with 10 nucleotides matching TRBD1. Trimming took 5 bases from V and 10 from J; bases not matched to a gene: 8. Per the germline V gene, CDR1 is LNHDA and CDR2 is SQIVND (reference sequence). The CDR3 runs 15 residues. CDR3 coding DNA: TGTGCCAGTAGTGCCCGGGACAGGGGTAGGTCACCCCTCCACTTT. This sequence encodes CASSARDRGRSPLHF.

This clone turned up a few times. J is TRBJ2-6 and V is TRBV11-2; D gene ambiguous. The CDR3 has 15 amino acids. The ends were cut back, 5 bases at V and 2 bases at J, with 10 bases in the middle. Looked up from germline, CDR1 is SGHAT and CDR2 is FQNNGV. The CDR3 nucleotides are TGTGCCAGCAGCCCCCCCCGAACTGGGGCCAACGTCCTGACTTTC. Translation gives CASSPPRTGANVLTF.

The chain recombines TRBV6-5 with TRBJ1-5; the D is unclear. This CDR3 contains 12 residues. The V end was cut by 5 bases, the J end by 8 bases, with 10 bases between. Germline CDR1 MNHEY, CDR2 SVGAGI. CDR3 DNA: TGTGCCAGCAGTAACCACGGGGAGCCCCAGCATTTT. Translating it yields CASSNHGEPQHF.

This clone was detected only a few times. The V call is TRBV30, the J call TRBJ1-4; maybe TRBD1 (5 bases). Germline loops: CDR1 GTSNPN, CDR2 SVGIG (reference sequence). This CDR3 spans 17 amino acids. V was clipped by 0 bases and J by 4 bases, with 18 bases between them. CDR3 sequence reads: CAWSVRWGREDNEKLFF. For the CDR3, the DNA is TGTGCCTGGAGTGTAAGGTGGGGCAGGGAGGATAATGAAAAACTGTTTTTT.

The chain couples TRBV4-1 to TRBJ1-1; 7 nucleotides line up with TRBD1. The ends lost 4 bases at V and 6 bases at J; junction bases unmatched: 5. Germline V gene data show CDR1 as MGHRA and CDR2 as YSYEKL. The CDR3 has 13 residues. The DNA of the CDR3 is TGCGCCAGCAGCCCCAGGGGGGGGGCTGAAGCTTTCTTT. Translating it yields CASSPRGGAEAFF.

The chain has TRBV5-1 and TRBJ2-5; 9 bases are shared with TRBD2. The CDR3 runs 14 residues. Losses at the gene ends were 3 bases for V and 5 bases for J; bases not matched to a gene: 5. Germline-derived CDR1 and CDR2 are SGHRS and YFSETQ. For the CDR3, the DNA is TGCGCCAGCAGCTGGGGGACTAGCAGCGAGACCCAGTACTTC. Translation gives CASSWGTSSETQYF.

This clone appeared once. The chain carries TRBV9 and TRBJ2-3, with D perhaps TRBD2 (5 bases). Trimming left V 3 bases short and J 4 bases short, with 9 bases between. This CDR3 has 13 residues. Germline loops: CDR1 SGDLS, CDR2 YYNGEE. Here the CDR3 DNA reads TGTGCCAGCAGCGGTACTAGAGCAGATACGCAGTATTTT. Residues: CASSGTRADTQYF.

This clone was observed a few times. V usage is TRBV5-1 and J usage is TRBJ1-3; perhaps TRBD1 as D (5 bases). Trimming left V 0 bases short and J 2 bases short, with 12 bases between. From germline, CDR1 is SGHRS and CDR2 YFSETQ. This CDR3 comprises 16 residues. The CDR3 DNA follows: TGCGCCAGCAGCTTGGATGGCAGGGCCGCTGGAAACACCATATATTTT. Protein product: CASSLDGRAAGNTIYF.

This clone showed up just a few times. The chain is built from TRBV11-2 and TRBJ2-5, with D unclear. There are 14 residues in the CDR3. CDR1 is SGHAT, CDR2 FQNNGV, per germline. Trimming removed 2 bases from V and 2 bases from J, with 9 bases in between. The CDR3 loop reads CASSLRFGQETQYF. CDR3 nucleotide sequence: TGTGCCAGCAGCTTAAGGTTCGGGCAAGAGACCCAGTACTTC.

V and J are TRBV11-2 and TRBJ1-2; no firm D call. Trimming removed 2 bases at V and 8 bases at J, with 12 bases between. This CDR3 is built from 13 residues. Germline assignment: CDR1 SGHAT and CDR2 FQNNGV. CDR3 DNA: TGTGCCAGCAGCTTATATGAGTTTCGGGGCTACACCTTC. Translation: CASSLYEFRGYTF.

The V and J genes are TRBV5-1 and TRBJ1-1; 11 positions agree with TRBD1. This CDR3 is built from 19 residues. Germline CDR1 is SGHRS and CDR2 is YFSETQ. Trimming took 5 bases from V and 4 from J; bases not matched to a gene: 19. CDR3 in amino acids: CASRPGQGALRTGITEAFF. In nucleotides, the CDR3 is TGCGCCAGCAGGCCAGGACAGGGGGCGCTTCGGACGGGAATCACTGAAGCTTTCTTT.

The J gene is TRBJ1-2, the V gene TRBV7-2; D unresolved. The germline CDR1 and CDR2 sequences are SGHTA and FQGNSA. The V gene lost 1 base and the J gene lost 7 bases, with 13 bases spanning the gap. The CDR3 extends over 14 amino acids. As DNA, the CDR3 is TGTGCCAGCAGCTTAGGCGGTACGGGTCTTGGCTACACCTTC. This encodes CASSLGGTGLGYTF.

This clone was recorded a few times. J is TRBJ1-2 and V is TRBV5-1; D uncertain. Germline lookup yields CDR1 SGHRS and CDR2 YFSETQ. This CDR3 is 15 amino acids long. V was trimmed by 0 bases and J by 0 bases, leaving 9 bases between them. CDR3 region: CASSLGYSSNYGYTF. CDR3 nucleotide sequence: TGCGCCAGCAGCTTGGGATACAGTTCTAACTATGGCTACACCTTC.

The gene calls are TRBV4-3 and TRBJ2-1, with TRBD2 matching over 11 bases. Germline trimming cut 0 bases from V and 9 bases from J; bases unmatched to any gene: 7. CDR1 and CDR2 from the germline V gene are LGHNA and YSLEER. CDR3 length: 16 amino acids. The CDR3 reads CASSQDPGLAEGEQFF. Written as DNA, the CDR3 is TGCGCCAGCAGCCAAGACCCGGGACTAGCGGAGGGTGAGCAGTTCTTC.

DNA for the CDR3: TGCGCCAGCAGCGGAGACGCCGCAACTAATGAAAAACTGTTTTTT. Its translation: CASSGDAATNEKLFF. The rearrangement joins TRBV5-1 to TRBJ1-4, with unresolved D. Germline loops: CDR1 SGHRS, CDR2 YFSETQ. V was trimmed by 4 bases and J by 0 bases, leaving 10 bases between them. This CDR3 has 15 residues.

The chain joins TRBV6-5 to TRBJ2-2; no reliable D call. The CDR3 covers 15 residues. CDR1 is MNHEY and CDR2 is SVGAGI in the germline V gene. DNA of the CDR3: TGTCAAACCAGCAGAGAAGTAGTGAACACCGGGGAGCTGTTTTTT. Translation gives CQTSREVVNTGELFF.

This chain joins TRBV15 and TRBJ1-1; 11 nucleotides line up with TRBD1. Germline-derived CDR1 and CDR2 are LNHNV and YYDKDF (reference sequence). V was clipped by 1 base and J by 3 bases; unmatched bases: 1. CDR3 length: 15 residues. This CDR3 reads CATSRGTGGDTEAFF. CDR3 nucleotide sequence: TGTGCCACCAGCAGAGGGACAGGGGGCGACACTGAAGCTTTCTTT.

The V gene is TRBV12-5, the J gene TRBJ1-6; TRBD1 might be the D (5 bases). The CDR3 sequence is 12 residues long. Trimming left V 7 bases short and J 11 bases short, with 12 bases between. In germline, CDR1 is LGHNT, CDR2 FRNRAP. CDR3 sequence: CASARDRPPLHF. For the CDR3, the DNA is TGTGCTAGTGCCCGGGACCGACCACCCCTCCACTTT.